Listed below are T cell receptor beta chains from one sample, sequenced in a study of regulatory T cells in long-lasting Graves disease. TCRdb reprocessed the multiplex PCR reads via MiXCR and lists one record per CDR3 protein. This table holds 350,000 to 550,000 distinct CDR3 sequences, about 15% found once. These data were also reused for a study on T cells in Graves' hyperthyroidism and ophthalmopathy.

The sample was peripheral blood mononuclear cells (PBMCs), taken at new diagnosis, from a patient treated with antithyroid drugs. These receptors came from a woman aged 18 to 35 with Graves disease. The CDR3 runs from the conserved cysteine through the conserved F or W. Part of the rows lack a size; the others show once, few, many or a class for expanded clones.

v_call,clone_size,j_call,cdr3_aa
TRBV30,many,TRBJ2-2,CAWSYRGELFF
TRBV28,many,TRBJ2-1,CASSLSLRYPYNEQFF
TRBV2,many,TRBJ1-3,CASRPQSGNTIYF
TRBV11-2,many,TRBJ2-7,CASSFNRDYQYEQYF
TRBV3-1,few,TRBJ2-2,CASSQDRQGYTGELFF
TRBV28,many,TRBJ2-7,CASSFFEGYEQYF
TRBV11-1,many,TRBJ2-1,CASSLAGGPPYEQFF
TRBV7-2,.,TRBJ1-3,CASSLEGALSGNTIYF
TRBV6-2/TRBV6-3,many,TRBJ2-5,CASSYEMTDWEETQYF
TRBV7-2,few,TRBJ2-7,CASSSRGDTTYEQYF
TRBV15,.,TRBJ2-1,CATSTTTLLYNEQFF
TRBV20-1,.,TRBJ2-7,CSARDGRRGYEQYF
TRBV6-1,few,TRBJ2-2,CASSDLGRRTGELFF